These 13 T cell receptor beta chains were all obtained from the same sample, sequenced in a study of blood T cell repertoires in COVID-19. Profiling relied on immunoSEQ multiplex PCR, and the TCRdb table lists in-frame clones only, not all of them. Among more than 85,000 clones, 90% were seen once, and the ten largest hold 0.95% to 1.3%. The sample taken for sequencing was peripheral blood. The receptor source for this set is a human donor in a cohort sampled during active COVID-19.

The chain uses TRBV7-2 and TRBJ2-1; 15 bases match TRBD2. CDR3 length: 16 residues. From germline, CDR1 is SGHTA and CDR2 FQGNSA. With V trimmed by 5 bases and J by 6 bases, 5 bases remained unmatched. CDR3 residues: CASSPRTSGRANEQFF. CDR3 bases: TGTGCCAGCAGCCCCCGGACTAGCGGGAGGGCCAATGAGCAGTTCTTC.

The V call is TRBV10-3, the J call TRBJ1-1; D is perhaps TRBD1 (6 bases). V dropped 2 bases and J dropped 5 bases, with 12 bases sitting between them. Germline CDR1 ENHRY, CDR2 SYGVKD. The CDR3 has 14 residues. The CDR3 region is CAISEGGPGTEAFF. CDR3 nucleotide sequence: TGTGCCATCAGTGAGGGGGGCCCAGGGACTGAAGCTTTCTTT.

The gene calls are TRBV2 and TRBJ2-1, with 8 bases that match TRBD1. V shed 7 bases and J 2 bases; nucleotides not matched to a gene: 7. Per germline, CDR1 SNHLY and CDR2 FYNNEI. CDR3 size: 15 residues. The CDR3 DNA reads TGTGCCAGCATGTTACAGGGGGGCCCCTACAATGAGCAGTTCTTC. Translated, it gives CASMLQGGPYNEQFF.

This sequence joins TRBV19 and TRBJ2-6; a possible D gene is TRBD2 (6 bases). Trimming took 2 bases from V and 1 from J, leaving 24 bases between them. The CDR3 runs 21 residues. Germline CDR1 is LNHDA and CDR2 is SQIVND (reference sequence). CDR3: CASSINARKGTSRSGANVLTF. The CDR3 coding sequence is TGTGCCAGTAGTATAAACGCGCGGAAGGGGACTTCGAGGTCTGGGGCCAACGTCCTGACTTTC. The full variable domain, its missing parts supplied by reference TRBV19 and TRBJ2-6, is DGGITQSPKYLFRKEGQNVTLSCEQNLNHDAMYWYRQDPGQGLRLIYYSQIVNDFQKGDIAEGYSVSREKKESFPLTVTSAQKNPTAFYLCASSINARKGTSRSGANVLTFGAGSRLTVL.

To note about this clone: Other DNA sequences within the sample encode an identical CDR3. The chain employs TRBV5-1 and TRBJ1-2, with no clear D. The CDR3 covers 13 residues. With 4 bases removed from V and 3 bases from J, the gap between germline ends came to 10 bases. Germline CDR1 reads SGHRS; CDR2 reads YFSETQ. The CDR3 coding sequence is TGCGCCAGCAGCCCCGGCCAGGACTATGGCTACACCTTC. This encodes CASSPGQDYGYTF.

The genes are TRBV25-1 and TRBJ1-4; the match to TRBD1 covers 8 bases. The CDR3 contains 14 residues. The V and J ends lost 3 bases and 6 bases, in that order; junction bases with no gene match: 3. Germline V CDR1 and CDR2: MGHDK, SYGVNS. The CDR3 DNA follows: TGTGCCAGCAGTGAGACAGGGGTTTATGAAAAACTGTTTTTT. This encodes CASSETGVYEKLFF. The whole variable domain, remainder taken from reference TRBV25-1 and TRBJ1-4, is EADIYQTPRYLVIGTGKKITLECSQTMGHDKMYWYQQDPGMELHLIHYSYGVNSTEKGDLSSESTVSRIRTEHFPLTLESARPSHTSQYLCASSETGVYEKLFFGSGTQLSVL.

CDR3 in amino acids: CASSGRSSGRFINEQFF. CDR3 nucleotide sequence: TGCGCCAGCAGCGGGAGGAGTAGCGGGAGATTTATAAATGAGCAGTTCTTC. V gene TRBV4-1 combines with J gene TRBJ2-1; 9 positions agree with TRBD2. CDR3 length: 17 residues. Looked up from germline, CDR1 is MGHRA and CDR2 is YSYEKL. Losses at the gene ends were 5 bases for V and 7 bases for J; bases not matched to a gene: 15.

This sequence joins TRBV27 and TRBJ1-1; tentative D call: TRBD1 (5 bases). Trimming took 3 bases from V and 5 from J, leaving 13 bases between them. Germline V gene sequence: CDR1 MNHEY, CDR2 SMNVEV (reference sequence). The CDR3 has 14 amino acids. The DNA for the CDR3 is TGTGCCAGCAGTTTGGTCCGGGGGATAACTGAAGCTTTCTTT. Translation gives CASSLVRGITEAFF.

The rearrangement joins TRBV4-1 to TRBJ2-5, with a possible D match to TRBD1 (5 bases). V lost 7 bases, J lost 5 bases, and 20 bases lay in between. Germline CDR1 reads MGHRA; CDR2 reads YSYEKL. This CDR3 has 15 residues. The chain's CDR3 is CASKSLGRAVETQYF. In nucleotides, the CDR3 is TGCGCCAGCAAAAGTCTCGGCAGGGCGGTGGAGACCCAGTACTTC.

This clone was observed a few times. This chain joins TRBV12-3 or TRBV12-4 and TRBJ2-5, with a weak D call TRBD1 (5 bases). V was clipped by 3 bases and J by 13 bases, with 18 bases between them. The CDR3 is 13 amino acids. The DNA for the CDR3 is TGTGCCAGCAGTTTGAGTCTATCGACAGTTCTGTACTTC. This gives the protein CASSLSLSTVLYF.

The chain is built from TRBV7-2 and TRBJ2-2; tentatively, D is TRBD2 (5 bases). The CDR3 is 16 residues long. V shed 1 base and J shed 4 bases, with 13 bases lying between them. Germline values: CDR1 SGHTA, CDR2 FQGNSA. The CDR3 bases are TGTGCCAGCAGCTTAGGTTCCCAACGGGGCACCGGGGAGCTGTTTTTT. It specifies CASSLGSQRGTGELFF.

This clone was counted a few times. The CDR3 here is CASSVAASSYEQYF. In nucleotides, the CDR3 is TGTGCCAGCAGTGTAGCCGCCAGCTCCTACGAGCAGTACTTC. The rearrangement links TRBV25-1 to TRBJ2-7; D uncertain. The V end was cut by 4 bases, the J end by 0 bases, with 10 bases between. This CDR3 contains 14 residues. Germline CDR1 is MGHDK and CDR2 is SYGVNS.

The chain is built from TRBV6-5 and TRBJ1-6, with 10 bases matching TRBD1. CDR1 is MNHEY, CDR2 SVGAGI, per germline. J was trimmed by 8 bases and V by 5 bases; bases with no gene match: 3. The CDR3 extends over 14 amino acids. CDR3 nucleotides: TGTGCCAGCAGTAGACAGGGGGCACATTCACCCCTCCACTTT. It yields the protein CASSRQGAHSPLHF.